This TCR beta chain was observed in a study of shared clonotypes between healthy human individuals. This clone was counted many times. Sequenced by immunoSEQ multiplex PCR; TCRdb stores in-frame clones only, minus some. The sample shows about 500,000 clones, roughly three quarters of them seen only once. The sequencing input was PBMCs. This TCR was recovered from a woman aged 40 to 49 in good health. Some clones in this sample may be carry-over from other donors' samples.

The CDR3 is CASSLFVGYTF. The CDR3 nucleotides read TGTGCCAGCAGCTTATTCGTTGGCTACACCTTC. This sequence joins TRBV5-8 and TRBJ1-2; D unresolved. This CDR3 is 11 amino acids long. Germline lookup yields CDR1 SGHTS and CDR2 YDEGEE. The V and J ends lost 2 bases and 7 bases respectively, with 6 bases between them.